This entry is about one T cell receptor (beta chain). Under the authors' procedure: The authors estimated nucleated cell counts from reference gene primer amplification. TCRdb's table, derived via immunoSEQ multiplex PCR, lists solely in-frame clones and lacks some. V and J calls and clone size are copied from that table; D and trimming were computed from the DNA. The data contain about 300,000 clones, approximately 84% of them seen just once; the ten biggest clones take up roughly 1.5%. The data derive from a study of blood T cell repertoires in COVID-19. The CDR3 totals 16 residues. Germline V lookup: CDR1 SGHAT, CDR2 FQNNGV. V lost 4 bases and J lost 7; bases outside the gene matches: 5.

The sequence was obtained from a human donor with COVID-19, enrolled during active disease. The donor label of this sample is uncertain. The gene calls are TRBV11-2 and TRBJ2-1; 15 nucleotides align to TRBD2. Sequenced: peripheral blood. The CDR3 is CASSYSGLAGGNEQFF. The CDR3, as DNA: TGTGCCAGCAGCTACTCGGGACTAGCGGGAGGTAATGAGCAGTTCTTC.